The 31 T cell receptor beta chains below were found in one sample sequenced in a study of blood T cells in healthy people across ages. Primers used in a second PCR of roughly 6 to 11 cycles were a sample-barcoded 5' primer and a J-beta primer mix. TCRdb reanalysed the 5' RACE reads using MiXCR and keeps one entry per CDR3 protein. The sample holds some 1,800,000 distinct CDR3 sequences, about 39% seen once. Sequences were obtained from blood. All receptors come from a human donor in good health.

V gene TRBV4-1 combines with J gene TRBJ2-7; no clear D. The CDR3 contains 12 residues. Germline V CDR1 and CDR2: MGHRA, YSYEKL. Trimming took 1 base from V and 5 from J, leaving 6 bases between them. The CDR3 is CASSQVADEQYF. The DNA for the CDR3 is TGCGCCAGCAGCCAAGTGGCGGACGAGCAGTACTTC.

Only a few counts were recorded for this clonotype. The V and J genes are TRBV11-2 and TRBJ1-4; D gene ambiguous. Germline values: CDR1 SGHAT, CDR2 FQNNGV. The CDR3 is 15 residues long. V was trimmed by 0 bases and J by 8 bases, leaving 13 bases between them. The CDR3 region has the DNA TGTGCCAGCAGCTTAGAGGGGATGATCAACGAAAAACTGTTTTTT. Protein product: CASSLEGMINEKLFF.

This clonotype turned up a few times. CDR3 nucleotide sequence: TGCAGCGTTCCTGCGACAGGGACCCACAATGGGCAGTACTTC. This codes for CSVPATGTHNGQYF. The chain combines TRBV29-1 with TRBJ2-5; 7 nucleotides match TRBD1. The V and J ends lost 5 bases and 11 bases, in that order; junction bases with no gene match: 17. There are 14 residues in the CDR3. Germline CDR1 reads SQVTM; CDR2 reads ANQGSEA.

This clonotype was seen only a few times. V gene TRBV7-2 combines with J gene TRBJ1-2; no clear D. This CDR3 comprises 14 residues. Trimming left V 4 bases short and J 4 bases short, with 13 bases between. Germline-derived CDR1 and CDR2 are SGHTA and FQGNSA. The CDR3: CASSSSSGPYGYTF. As DNA, the CDR3 is TGTGCCAGCAGCTCTAGTTCAGGACCCTATGGCTACACCTTC.

The J gene is TRBJ2-7, the V gene TRBV9; D gene uncertain. Germline CDR1 reads SGDLS; CDR2 reads YYNGEE. The CDR3 has 14 residues. V lost 0 bases and J lost 2, with 9 bases in between. CDR3 in DNA: TGTGCCAGCAGCGTAGGACACAAACCCTACGAGCAGTACTTC. Amino acids: CASSVGHKPYEQYF.

Details on this clonotype: This sequence may be a read error, since a much larger clone differs from it by one base. The chain employs TRBV15 and TRBJ2-1; D gene ambiguous. V gave up 6 bases and J gave up 2 bases, with 8 bases separating them. Germline values: CDR1 LNHNV, CDR2 YYDKDF (reference sequence). The CDR3 is 13 residues long. The CDR3, as DNA: TGTGCCACCAGGGGCACTACCTACAATGAGCAGTTCTTC. It codes for CATRGTTYNEQFF.

This chain joins TRBV15 and TRBJ1-2; D is unclear. CDR1 LNHNV and CDR2 YYDKDF come from the germline V gene (reference sequence). V was trimmed by 1 base and J by 1 base, leaving 10 bases between them. The CDR3 spans 15 residues. The CDR3 loop is CATSRGGRDNYGYTF. For the CDR3, the DNA is TGTGCCACCAGCAGAGGCGGCAGAGATAACTATGGCTACACCTTC. The complete variable domain, with remaining parts taken from reference TRBV15 and TRBJ1-2, reads DAMVIQNPRYQVTQFGKPVTLSCSQTLNHNVMYWYQQKSSQAPKLLFHYYDKDFNNEADTPDNFQSRRPNTSFCFLDIRSPGLGDTAMYLCATSRGGRDNYGYTFGSGTRLTVV.

This clonotype came up many times. V usage is TRBV20-1 and J usage is TRBJ2-7; no reliable D call. Trimming shortened V by 2 bases and J by 0 bases, and 5 bases separated the two germline ends. Germline values: CDR1 DFQATT, CDR2 SNEGSKA (reference sequence). CDR3 length: 12 amino acids. CDR3 in DNA: TGCAGTGCTAGAAGCAGCTCCTACGAGCAGTACTTC. This encodes CSARSSSYEQYF.

This clonotype was detected ten times or more. This chain uses TRBV11-2 with TRBJ2-7; D may match TRBD1 or TRBD2 (5 bases each). V shed 6 bases and J shed 7 bases, with 16 bases lying between them. The CDR3 is made up of 13 amino acids. Germline V gene data show CDR1 as SGHAT and CDR2 as FQNNGV. For the CDR3, the DNA is TGTGCCAGCAGTCCGGGGACGGGGCTTGAGCAGTACTTC. It yields the protein CASSPGTGLEQYF.

The rearrangement links TRBV7-8 to TRBJ2-7; the match to TRBD1 covers 8 bases. CDR3 length: 16 residues. Losses at the gene ends were 3 bases for V and 2 bases for J; bases not matched to a gene: 9. CDR1 is SGHVS and CDR2 is FQNEAQ in the germline V gene. CDR3 residues: CASSLWTGILPYEQYF. The CDR3 DNA reads as TGTGCCAGCAGCTTGTGGACAGGGATCCTCCCCTACGAGCAGTACTTC.

This chain connects TRBV7-2 to TRBJ1-2, with D unclear. Between the trimmed V and J ends, which lost 2 bases and 8 bases, there was a span of 24 bases. In germline, CDR1 is SGHTA, CDR2 FQGNSA. The CDR3 sequence is 17 residues long. The CDR3 protein is CASSLFVRWGNGEGYTF. CDR3 in DNA: TGTGCCAGCAGCTTATTCGTTCGTTGGGGAAACGGGGAAGGCTACACCTTC.

There are a few counts of this clonotype. The rearrangement uses TRBV6-5 and TRBJ2-7, with 9 bases matching TRBD1. V trimming: 6 bases; J trimming: 4 bases; junction bases outside the gene matches: 10. This CDR3 has 15 amino acids. CDR1 MNHEY and CDR2 SVGAGI come from the germline V gene. The CDR3 here is CASSTSGTGWYEQYF. CDR3 DNA sequence: TGTGCCAGCAGCACCTCCGGGACAGGGTGGTACGAGCAGTACTTC.

This clonotype has a single count. The chain recombines TRBV6-2 or TRBV6-3 with TRBJ2-7; D gene unclear. Germline values: CDR1 MNHEY, CDR2 SVGEGT. The length of the CDR3 is 10 residues. Trimming took 11 bases from V and 3 from J, leaving 8 bases between them. CDR3 residues: CAVGSYEQYF. CDR3 in DNA: TGTGCCGTCGGCAGCTACGAGCAGTACTTC.

A few counts support this clonotype. The chain combines TRBV28 with TRBJ2-4; 10 nucleotides align to TRBD1. V dropped 10 bases and J dropped 6; count of bases not matched to a gene: 9. This CDR3 contains 14 residues. From germline, CDR1 is MDHEN and CDR2 SYDVKM. In DNA form, the CDR3 reads TGTGCCACTACCAGGACAGGGGGGAGAAACATTCAGTACTTC. Translated, it gives CATTRTGGRNIQYF.

This clonotype appeared once. V is TRBV5-1 and J is TRBJ2-5; D possibly corresponds to TRBD1 (6 bases). The J call is doubtful: the DNA matches TRBJ2-7 better. Looked up from germline, CDR1 is SGHRS and CDR2 is YFSETQ. The CDR3 totals 14 residues. The CDR3: CASSVRTVPYEQYF. The CDR3 DNA is TGCGCCAGCAGCGTGCGGACAGTCCCATACGAGCAGTACTTC.

This rearrangement joins TRBV12-3 or TRBV12-4 to TRBJ1-1; D possibly corresponds to TRBD1 (6 bases). V was shortened by 6 bases and J by 5 bases, with 16 bases between the two germline ends. The CDR3 sequence is 14 residues long. The CDR3 protein is CASRTWGGGTEAFF. The DNA of the CDR3 is TGTGCCAGCAGAACTTGGGGAGGGGGGACTGAAGCTTTCTTT.

The chain couples TRBV9 to TRBJ2-2; TRBD1 agrees at 10 bases. CDR1 is SGDLS and CDR2 is YYNGEE in the germline V gene. The CDR3 is made up of 17 amino acids. After removal of 0 bases from V and 4 bases from J, the junction contained 6 bases not matched to a gene. The CDR3 protein is CASSVEFGDRGTGELFF. The CDR3 DNA follows: TGTGCCAGCAGCGTAGAATTTGGGGACAGGGGCACCGGGGAGCTGTTTTTT.

This clonotype was found a few times. The chain combines TRBV24-1 with TRBJ2-1; TRBD1 matches 9 bases. The CDR3 runs to 13 residues. CDR1 and CDR2 (germline): KGHDR, SFDVKD. After removal of 4 bases from V and 11 bases from J, the junction contained 5 bases not matched to a gene. The CDR3 coding sequence is TGTGCCACCAGTGAGCCTTACAGGGGGCAGCAGTTCTTC. Residues: CATSEPYRGQQFF.

V and J are TRBV7-2 and TRBJ2-1, with 8 positions matching TRBD2. The V and J ends lost 5 bases and 8 bases, in that order; junction bases with no gene match: 11. The length of the CDR3 is 15 residues. Germline V gene lookup returns CDR1 SGHTA and CDR2 FQGNSA. The CDR3 spells CASSPERGGRDEQFF. CDR3 nucleotides: TGTGCCAGCAGCCCAGAACGGGGGGGCAGGGATGAGCAGTTCTTC.

This clonotype was detected once. A much larger clone is a single base away; this may be a read error. The chain couples TRBV9 to TRBJ2-1; 7 nucleotides line up with TRBD1. Unmatched junction bases numbered 5, after V lost 1 base and J lost 10 bases. The CDR3 runs to 13 residues. Germline loops: CDR1 SGDLS, CDR2 YYNGEE. CDR3 sequence (DNA): TGTGCCAGCAGCGTACAGGGGGTCGGGGAGCAGTTCTTC. This translates into CASSVQGVGEQFF.

The table lists this clonotype with many counts. The chain combines TRBV4-3 with TRBJ2-7; no firm D call. The CDR3 has 14 residues. V lost 0 bases to trimming and J lost 3 bases, with 9 bases between them. Looked up from germline, CDR1 is LGHNA and CDR2 is YSLEER. CDR3 sequence (DNA): TGCGCCAGCAGCCAAGATCTGGGGTACTACGAGCAGTACTTC. Amino acid sequence: CASSQDLGYYEQYF.

The chain uses TRBV18 and TRBJ2-1, with 9 bases aligning to TRBD2. Trimming cost V 3 bases and J 7 bases; bases outside gene matches: 7. CDR1 is KGHSH, CDR2 LQKENI, per germline. The CDR3 runs 15 residues. The CDR3 sequence: CASSPAGGLRNEQFF. CDR3 bases: TGTGCCAGCTCACCCGCGGGGGGGCTAAGAAATGAGCAGTTCTTC. Full variable domain (remainder filled in from reference TRBV18 and TRBJ2-1): NAGVMQNPRHLVRRRGQEARLRCSPMKGHSHVYWYRQLPEEGLKFMVYLQKENIIDESGMPKERFSAEFPKEGPSILRIQQVVRGDSAAYFCASSPAGGLRNEQFFGPGTRLTVL.

In this sample, this clonotype turned up a few times. The CDR3 nucleotides read TGTGCCAGCAGCGTCTGGACAGGGGGCGAGCAGTACTTC. Translation: CASSVWTGGEQYF. This chain uses TRBV9 with TRBJ2-4, with TRBD1 matching 10 bases. The end of the DNA fits TRBJ2-7 better, so the J call may be wrong. The CDR3 sequence is 13 residues long. Germline-derived CDR1 and CDR2 are SGDLS and YYNGEE.

This clonotype came up many times. One end of the junction does not line up with germline, which may come from a read error. The chain has TRBV5-1 and TRBJ1-1; 7 bases agree with TRBD1. Per germline, CDR1 SGHRS and CDR2 YFSETQ. This CDR3 spans 14 amino acids. The CDR3: CASSFGQGGTEAFF. CDR3 sequence (DNA): TGTGCCAGCAGTTTTGGGCAGGGGGGAACTGAAGCTTTCTTT.

The chain is built from TRBV30 and TRBJ1-6; 9 bases fit TRBD1. The CDR3 is 16 residues long. The ends lost 8 bases at V and 0 bases at J; junction bases unmatched: 8. Germline CDR1 is GTSNPN and CDR2 is SVGIG (reference sequence). CDR3 nucleotides: TGTGCCCGTGGGACAGGGACGAGCTCCTATAATTCACCCCTCCACTTT. It specifies CARGTGTSSYNSPLHF.

The CDR3 loop reads CASSRTGLLFEQYF. The CDR3 bases are TGCGCCAGCAGCCGGACAGGGCTCTTGTTCGAGCAGTACTTC. The chain has TRBV4-3 and TRBJ2-5, with 8 bases identical to TRBD1. Gene TRBJ2-7 matches the end of the DNA better, so the J call may be wrong. Germline V gene lookup returns CDR1 LGHNA and CDR2 YSLEER. The CDR3 is 14 residues long.

The gene calls are TRBV9 and TRBJ1-2, with a weak D call TRBD1 (6 bases). The CDR3 consists of 17 residues. The V end was cut by 0 bases, the J end by 0 bases, with 15 bases between. CDR1 SGDLS and CDR2 YYNGEE come from the germline V gene. Here the CDR3 reads CASSVGLWGRTNYGYTF. CDR3 nucleotides: TGTGCCAGCAGCGTAGGTCTTTGGGGGCGGACTAACTATGGCTACACCTTC.

The rearrangement joins TRBV7-2 to TRBJ2-7; 9 nucleotides line up with TRBD1. This CDR3 is 16 amino acids long. Germline CDR1 and CDR2: SGHTA and FQGNSA. V lost 1 base and J lost 3; bases outside the gene matches: 7. The CDR3: CASSLDNVGQGYEQYF. CDR3 nucleotides: TGTGCCAGCAGCTTAGATAATGTGGGACAGGGCTACGAGCAGTACTTC. Using reference TRBV7-2 and TRBJ2-7 for the parts outside the CDR3, the full variable domain is GAGVSQSPSNKVTEKGKDVELRCDPISGHTALYWYRQSLGQGLEFLIYFQGNSAPDKSGLPSDRFSAERTGGSVSTLTIQRTQQEDSAVYLCASSLDNVGQGYEQYFGPGTRLTVT.

The chain is built from TRBV4-3 and TRBJ1-5; D possibly corresponds to TRBD1 (5 bases). Germline V gene sequence: CDR1 LGHNA, CDR2 YSLEER. The CDR3 sequence is 16 residues long. The V and J ends lost 0 bases and 3 bases respectively, with 12 bases between them. As DNA, the CDR3 is TGCGCCAGCAGCCAAGAGTTCGGCAGGGTCAATCAGCCCCAGCATTTT. Translation gives CASSQEFGRVNQPQHF.

This clonotype was counted only a few times. The rearrangement joins TRBV20-1 to TRBJ2-3; TRBD1 is a possible D gene (6 bases). This CDR3 comprises 15 residues. The V and J ends lost 6 bases and 5 bases respectively, with 21 bases between them. The germline CDR1 and CDR2 sequences are DFQATT and SNEGSKA (reference sequence). The CDR3 is CSAPPPTGLRDTQYF. As DNA, the CDR3 is TGCAGTGCCCCCCCGCCGACAGGATTGCGAGATACGCAGTATTTT.

The J gene is TRBJ1-5, the V gene TRBV29-1, with 10 bases fitting TRBD1. The CDR3 length is 13 residues. Looked up from germline, CDR1 is SQVTM and CDR2 is ANQGSEA. Unmatched junction bases numbered 6, after V lost 6 bases and J lost 7 bases. DNA of the CDR3: TGCAGCGTGGGGGACAGGGGAGGACAGCCCCAGCATTTT. Protein product: CSVGDRGGQPQHF.